This is a list of T cell receptor beta chains from one sample in a study of shared clonotypes between healthy human individuals. Assay: immunoSEQ multiplex PCR; the TCRdb copy retains only in-frame clones and omits some. The table lists a few million clones, 85% to 95% of them singletons. The sample taken for sequencing was naive CD4+ T cells from PBMCs. These receptors were obtained from a man between 18 and 29 years old in good health. Some clones in this sample may be carry-over from other donors' samples. The CDR3 runs from the conserved cysteine through the conserved F or W. A D gene is named only where the DNA matches it firmly. Rows give clone size only sometimes, using once, few, many, or a class for an expanded clone.

CDR3 length: 16
clone size: .
J gene: TRBJ2-1
D gene: TRBD2
V gene: TRBV7-3
CDR3 DNA: TGTGCCAGCAGCCCACAGGGTAGCGGGGGTGGGAATGAGCAGTTCTTC
CDR3 protein: CASSPQGSGGGNEQFF

CDR3 length: 14
clone size: .
J gene: TRBJ2-7
D gene: TRBD1
V gene: TRBV9
CDR3 DNA: TGTGCCAGCAGCAAAGGACAGGGAGCCTACGAGCAGTACTTC
CDR3 protein: CASSKGQGAYEQYF

CDR3 length: 15
clone size: .
J gene: TRBJ2-6
D gene: TRBD1
V gene: TRBV2
CDR3 DNA: TGTGCCAGCAGCAAGACAGGGTCGGGGGCCAACGTCCTGACTTTC
CDR3 protein: CASSKTGSGANVLTF

CDR3 length: 14
clone size: few
J gene: TRBJ1-1
D gene: .
V gene: TRBV18
CDR3 DNA: TGTGCCAGCTCACCGGAACCTTTGAACACTGAAGCTTTCTTT
CDR3 protein: CASSPEPLNTEAFF

CDR3 length: 12
clone size: .
J gene: TRBJ1-2
D gene: .
V gene: TRBV19
CDR3 DNA: TGTGCCAGTAGTGAGGGACCGGTTGGCTACACCTTC
CDR3 protein: CASSEGPVGYTF

CDR3 length: 17
clone size: .
J gene: TRBJ2-1
D gene: TRBD2
V gene: TRBV19
CDR3 DNA: TGTGCCAGTAGAAAAATCGGACTAGCGGGAGGGAGGAATGAGCAGTTCTTC
CDR3 protein: CASRKIGLAGGRNEQFF

CDR3 length: 14
clone size: .
J gene: TRBJ1-1
D gene: .
V gene: TRBV5-6
CDR3 DNA: TGTGCCAGCAGCTTGGGGTCAGGTTATGATGAAGCTTTCTTT
CDR3 protein: CASSLGSGYDEAFF

CDR3 length: 15
clone size: .
J gene: TRBJ1-4
D gene: .
V gene: TRBV27
CDR3 DNA: TGTGCCAGCAGTTTAGGCGGTGCAACTAATGAAAAACTGTTTTTT
CDR3 protein: CASSLGGATNEKLFF

CDR3 length: 17
clone size: .
J gene: TRBJ1-1
D gene: .
V gene: TRBV28
CDR3 DNA: TGTGCCAGCAGTCCTCCATCCCGGGTTAGTACGAACACTGAAGCTTTCTTT
CDR3 protein: CASSPPSRVSTNTEAFF

CDR3 length: 15
clone size: .
J gene: TRBJ2-7
D gene: .
V gene: TRBV7-2
CDR3 DNA: TGTGCCAGCAGCTTAGTGGGAGCAGGGGAATACGAGCAGTACTTC
CDR3 protein: CASSLVGAGEYEQYF

CDR3 length: 15
clone size: .
J gene: TRBJ2-2
D gene: .
V gene: TRBV10-3
CDR3 DNA: TGTGCCATCAGTGAGCTTGATGGAGGAACCGGGGAGCTGTTTTTT
CDR3 protein: CAISELDGGTGELFF

CDR3 length: 17
clone size: .
J gene: TRBJ2-3
D gene: .
V gene: TRBV14
CDR3 DNA: TGTGCCAGCAGCCCCCGAGAGCGGACTTCTAGCACAGATACGCAGTATTTT
CDR3 protein: CASSPRERTSSTDTQYF

CDR3 length: 12
clone size: .
J gene: TRBJ1-2
D gene: .
V gene: TRBV5-1
CDR3 DNA: TGCGCCAGCAGCTTGGCGGGGGGAGGCTACACCTTC
CDR3 protein: CASSLAGGGYTF

CDR3 length: 12
clone size: .
J gene: TRBJ2-5
D gene: .
V gene: TRBV7-2
CDR3 DNA: TGTGCCAGCAGCTTTAACTCGGAGACCCAGTACTTC
CDR3 protein: CASSFNSETQYF

CDR3 length: 14
clone size: once
J gene: TRBJ2-1
D gene: .
V gene: TRBV5-1
CDR3 DNA: TGCGCCAGCAGCTACCGTTCCAGGTCCAATGAGCAGTTCTTC
CDR3 protein: CASSYRSRSNEQFF

CDR3 length: 13
clone size: .
J gene: TRBJ2-2
D gene: .
V gene: TRBV11-3
CDR3 DNA: TGTGCCAGCAGCTTAGGGGTTAGCGGGGAGCTGTTTTTT
CDR3 protein: CASSLGVSGELFF

CDR3 length: 16
clone size: .
J gene: TRBJ2-1
D gene: .
V gene: TRBV12-2
CDR3 DNA: TGTGCAAGTCGCTTAGCCATCCCAGTTCGGTACAATGAGCAGTTCTTC
CDR3 protein: CASRLAIPVRYNEQFF

CDR3 length: 15
clone size: .
J gene: TRBJ2-1
D gene: .
V gene: TRBV5-6
CDR3 DNA: TGTGCCGGAGGACTGGGGGCGAGCTCCTACAATGAGCAGTTCTTC
CDR3 protein: CAGGLGASSYNEQFF

CDR3 length: 13
clone size: once
J gene: TRBJ1-2
D gene: .
V gene: TRBV6-6
CDR3 DNA: TGTGCCAGCAGTGTACAGGCCTCCGGGGGCTACACCTTC
CDR3 protein: CASSVQASGGYTF

CDR3 length: 14
clone size: .
J gene: TRBJ1-4
D gene: .
V gene: TRBV7-6
CDR3 DNA: TGTGCCAGCAGCCTTGGACTCAGGGGTGAAAAACTGTTTTTT
CDR3 protein: CASSLGLRGEKLFF

CDR3 length: 14
clone size: .
J gene: TRBJ2-5
D gene: TRBD2
V gene: TRBV4-3
CDR3 DNA: TGCGCCAGCAGCCAGGGACTAGCGGGGTTTGGCCAGTACTTC
CDR3 protein: CASSQGLAGFGQYF

CDR3 length: 17
clone size: .
J gene: TRBJ2-5
D gene: TRBD2
V gene: TRBV2
CDR3 DNA: TGTGCCAGCAGTGAGCGGGAGCTTCGTCTATTCTGGGAGACCCAGTACTTC
CDR3 protein: CASSERELRLFWETQYF

CDR3 length: 14
clone size: .
J gene: TRBJ2-4
D gene: .
V gene: TRBV27
CDR3 DNA: TGTGCCAGCAGGGGGTTTGAGGCCAAAAACATTCAGTACTTC
CDR3 protein: CASRGFEAKNIQYF

CDR3 length: 15
clone size: .
J gene: TRBJ1-3
D gene: .
V gene: TRBV5-6
CDR3 DNA: TGTGCCAGCAGCCCCGGGTGGGGGCATGGAAACACCATATATTTT
CDR3 protein: CASSPGWGHGNTIYF

CDR3 length: 15
clone size: .
J gene: TRBJ1-1
D gene: .
V gene: TRBV2
CDR3 DNA: TGTGCCAGCAGGGGGCCCAGGGGAGTTAACACTGAAGCTTTCTTT
CDR3 protein: CASRGPRGVNTEAFF

CDR3 length: 16
clone size: .
J gene: TRBJ2-7
D gene: .
V gene: TRBV28
CDR3 DNA: TGTGCCAGCAGTTCCCAGGCACTAGTCGGAACCTACGAGCAGTACTTC
CDR3 protein: CASSSQALVGTYEQYF

CDR3 length: 12
clone size: .
J gene: TRBJ1-1
D gene: .
V gene: TRBV5-1
CDR3 DNA: TGCGCCAGCAGCCAAGGATTCGCTGAAGCTTTCTTT
CDR3 protein: CASSQGFAEAFF

CDR3 length: 16
clone size: .
J gene: TRBJ2-1
D gene: TRBD2
V gene: TRBV5-4
CDR3 DNA: TGTGCCAGCAGCTCCCCTAGCGGGAGGGCCTTAGGGGAGCAGTTCTTC
CDR3 protein: CASSSPSGRALGEQFF

CDR3 length: 15
clone size: .
J gene: TRBJ2-3
D gene: TRBD2
V gene: TRBV5-1
CDR3 DNA: TGCGCCAGCAGTTCTAGCGGGGTGAGCACAGATACGCAGTATTTT
CDR3 protein: CASSSSGVSTDTQYF

CDR3 length: 14
clone size: .
J gene: TRBJ2-2
D gene: .
V gene: TRBV2
CDR3 DNA: TGTGCCAGCCTGTGGGGGGTAGGCACCGGGGAGCTGTTTTTT
CDR3 protein: CASLWGVGTGELFF

CDR3 length: 18
clone size: .
J gene: TRBJ2-7
D gene: TRBD1
V gene: TRBV5-1
CDR3 DNA: TGCGCCAGCAGCACAAAGGGGGACAGGGTAACAGAATCCTACGAGCAGTACTTC
CDR3 protein: CASSTKGDRVTESYEQYF

CDR3 length: 15
clone size: .
J gene: TRBJ2-3
D gene: .
V gene: TRBV5-4
CDR3 DNA: TGTGCCAGCAAGCTTTGGCGGACCCGCACAGATACGCAGTATTTT
CDR3 protein: CASKLWRTRTDTQYF

CDR3 length: 15
clone size: .
J gene: TRBJ2-7
D gene: .
V gene: TRBV28
CDR3 DNA: TGTGCCAGCAGTTTAAGGATTCGGGCTTCCTACGAGCAGTACTTC
CDR3 protein: CASSLRIRASYEQYF

CDR3 length: 18
clone size: .
J gene: TRBJ2-7
D gene: TRBD2
V gene: TRBV6-4
CDR3 DNA: TGTGCCAGCAGTCGTGCCTGGGGGGAGGCTAGCGGGAAGGGCGAGCAGTACTTC
CDR3 protein: CASSRAWGEASGKGEQYF

CDR3 length: 16
clone size: .
J gene: TRBJ1-2
D gene: TRBD1
V gene: TRBV6-5
CDR3 DNA: TGTGCCAGCAGTTACCGAACAGGGGGCTCCCCCTATGGCTACACCTTC
CDR3 protein: CASSYRTGGSPYGYTF

CDR3 length: 17
clone size: .
J gene: TRBJ2-2
D gene: TRBD2
V gene: TRBV7-9
CDR3 DNA: TGTGCCAGCAGACGGGGACTAGCGGGAACGAACACCGGGGAGCTGTTTTTT
CDR3 protein: CASRRGLAGTNTGELFF

CDR3 length: 15
clone size: .
J gene: TRBJ2-1
D gene: TRBD2
V gene: TRBV28
CDR3 DNA: TGTGCCAGCAGTTTAGCGGGAGGCCTCTACAATGAGCAGTTCTTC
CDR3 protein: CASSLAGGLYNEQFF

CDR3 length: 15
clone size: .
J gene: TRBJ2-5
D gene: .
V gene: TRBV15
CDR3 DNA: TGTGCCACCAGCAGAGTAACGGGGCGGCAAGAGACCCAGTACTTC
CDR3 protein: CATSRVTGRQETQYF

CDR3 length: 14
clone size: .
J gene: TRBJ2-1
D gene: TRBD2
V gene: TRBV29-1
CDR3 DNA: TGCAGCGGGCGGCGGGGGGCACTGGGCAATGAGCAGTTCTTC
CDR3 protein: CSGRRGALGNEQFF

CDR3 length: 9
clone size: .
J gene: TRBJ1-5
D gene: .
V gene: TRBV27
CDR3 DNA: TGTGCCAGCCCCCAGCCCCAGCATTTT
CDR3 protein: CASPQPQHF

CDR3 length: 13
clone size: .
J gene: TRBJ1-6
D gene: TRBD1
V gene: TRBV27
CDR3 DNA: TGTGCCAGCTGGAGACAGGGAGGCTCACCCCTCCACTTT
CDR3 protein: CASWRQGGSPLHF

CDR3 length: 11
clone size: .
J gene: TRBJ1-2
D gene: .
V gene: TRBV28
CDR3 DNA: TGTGCCAGCAGTTTTAGAGGTGGCTACACCTTC
CDR3 protein: CASSFRGGYTF

CDR3 length: 10
clone size: .
J gene: TRBJ2-1
D gene: .
V gene: TRBV20-1
CDR3 DNA: TGCAGTGCCGGTGTAGGGGAGCAGTTCTTC
CDR3 protein: CSAGVGEQFF

CDR3 length: 13
clone size: .
J gene: TRBJ2-3
D gene: .
V gene: TRBV2
CDR3 DNA: TGTGCCAGCAAGAGGACTAGCACAGATACGCAGTATTTT
CDR3 protein: CASKRTSTDTQYF

CDR3 length: 15
clone size: few
J gene: TRBJ2-7
D gene: .
V gene: TRBV1
CDR3 DNA: TGCACCAGCAGCCCACCCACAGGGACCTGCGGAAAGCAGTACTTC
CDR3 protein: CTSSPPTGTCGKQYF

CDR3 length: 13
clone size: .
J gene: TRBJ1-5
D gene: .
V gene: TRBV2
CDR3 DNA: TGTGCCAGCAGTGACAGGGACCTTCAGCCCCAGCATTTT
CDR3 protein: CASSDRDLQPQHF

CDR3 length: 11
clone size: .
J gene: TRBJ1-1
D gene: .
V gene: TRBV30
CDR3 DNA: TGTGCCTGGGGGCACGATGATGAAGCTTTCTTT
CDR3 protein: CAWGHDDEAFF

CDR3 length: 14
clone size: .
J gene: TRBJ2-1
D gene: .
V gene: TRBV5-1
CDR3 DNA: TGCGCCAGCAGCCCCCTTATTGGAAGCGATGAGCAGTTCTTC
CDR3 protein: CASSPLIGSDEQFF